Listed below are T cell receptor beta chains from one sample, sequenced in a study of breast tumors, draining lymph nodes, adjacent tissues. One entry per CDR3 protein results from TCRdb running MiXCR on the multiplex PCR reads. The sample holds approximately 210,000 distinct CDR3 sequences, about a third seen once. The source material was axillary lymph node tissue. All receptors come from a female donor with breast cancer. Some clones in this sample may be carry-over from other donors' samples. Each CDR3 is given without its conserved first and last residue.

TRBJ2-1	TRBV6-4	ASSPKSGSGTYEQF
TRBJ2-2	TRBV28	ASNGFGELF
TRBJ1-4	TRBV12-3/TRBV12-4	ASRPGAGTNEKLF
TRBJ2-5	TRBV5-1	ASSLTGAQDTQY
TRBJ1-2	TRBV2	ASSAGGRYGYT
TRBJ2-3	TRBV12-3/TRBV12-4	ASSFVGAGGIGADTQY
TRBJ1-1	TRBV5-5	ASSLVSGNTEAF
TRBJ1-3	TRBV9	ASSVPRGQGLWTGNTIY
TRBJ1-5	TRBV18	ASSPYSLVGNQPQH
TRBJ1-4	TRBV19	ASSMNTSTNEKLF
TRBJ1-2	TRBV7-9	ASSGENYDRGYA
TRBJ2-5	TRBV7-9	ASSRHRGLYQETQY
TRBJ2-5	TRBV19	ASSQGSQETQY
TRBJ2-5	TRBV20-1	SARALGTRGWETQY